The source of this TCR beta chain is a study of T-cell reconstitution after alpha-beta-depleted transplantation in children. The CDR3 length is 14 residues. V lost 6 bases to trimming and J lost 4 bases; unmatched junction nucleotides: 6. Germline CDR1 and CDR2: LNHDA and SQIVND (reference sequence). Preparation of the TCRbeta library involved a method that used unique molecular identifiers. TCRdb re-derived calls from the PCR reads in MiXCR, one entry per CDR3 protein. This table holds around 100,000 distinct CDR3 sequences, 10% found once. Here the sequenced sample was PBMCs, taken before TCRalphabeta/CD19-depleted stem cell transplant. This receptor was taken from a boy aged 2 to 10 with acute lymphoblastic leukemia, due to receive a stem cell transplant. V and J are TRBV19 and TRBJ2-1; TRBD1 matches at 7 bases. This CDR3 reads CASRQGLRYNEQFF. The CDR3 DNA sequence: TGTGCCAGTAGACAGGGGCTGAGATACAATGAGCAGTTCTTC.